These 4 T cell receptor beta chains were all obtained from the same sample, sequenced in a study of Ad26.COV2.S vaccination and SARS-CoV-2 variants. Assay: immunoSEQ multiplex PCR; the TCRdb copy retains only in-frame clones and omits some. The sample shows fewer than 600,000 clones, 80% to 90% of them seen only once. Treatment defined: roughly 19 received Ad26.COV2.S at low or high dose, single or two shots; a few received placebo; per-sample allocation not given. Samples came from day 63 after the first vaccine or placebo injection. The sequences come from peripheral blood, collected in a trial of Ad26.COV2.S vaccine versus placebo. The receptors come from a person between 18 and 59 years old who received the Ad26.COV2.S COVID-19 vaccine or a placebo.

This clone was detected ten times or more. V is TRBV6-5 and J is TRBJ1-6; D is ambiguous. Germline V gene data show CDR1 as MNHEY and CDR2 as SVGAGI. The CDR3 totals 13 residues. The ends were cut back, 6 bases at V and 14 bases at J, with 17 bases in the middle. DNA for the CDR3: TGTGCCAGCAGGGGGTTTGAGAATTCGGCCCTCCACTTT. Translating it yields CASRGFENSALHF.

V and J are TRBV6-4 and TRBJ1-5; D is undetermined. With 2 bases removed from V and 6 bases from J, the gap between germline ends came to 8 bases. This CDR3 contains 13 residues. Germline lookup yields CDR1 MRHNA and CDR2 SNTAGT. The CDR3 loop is CASSDGFGQPQHF. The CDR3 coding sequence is TGTGCCAGCAGTGACGGATTCGGTCAGCCCCAGCATTTT.

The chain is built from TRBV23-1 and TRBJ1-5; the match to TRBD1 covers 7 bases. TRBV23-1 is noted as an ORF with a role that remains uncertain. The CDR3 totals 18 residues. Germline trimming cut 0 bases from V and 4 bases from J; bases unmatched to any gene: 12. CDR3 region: CASSQSRTGQGPNQPQHF. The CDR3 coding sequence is TGCGCCAGCAGTCAATCAAGGACAGGCCAAGGCCCGAATCAGCCCCAGCATTTT.

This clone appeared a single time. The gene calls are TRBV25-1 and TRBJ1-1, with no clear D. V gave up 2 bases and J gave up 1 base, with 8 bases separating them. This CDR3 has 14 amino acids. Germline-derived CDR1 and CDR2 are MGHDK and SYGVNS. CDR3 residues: CASSERQRNTEAFF. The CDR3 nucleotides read TGTGCCAGCAGTGAAAGGCAGAGGAACACTGAAGCTTTCTTT.